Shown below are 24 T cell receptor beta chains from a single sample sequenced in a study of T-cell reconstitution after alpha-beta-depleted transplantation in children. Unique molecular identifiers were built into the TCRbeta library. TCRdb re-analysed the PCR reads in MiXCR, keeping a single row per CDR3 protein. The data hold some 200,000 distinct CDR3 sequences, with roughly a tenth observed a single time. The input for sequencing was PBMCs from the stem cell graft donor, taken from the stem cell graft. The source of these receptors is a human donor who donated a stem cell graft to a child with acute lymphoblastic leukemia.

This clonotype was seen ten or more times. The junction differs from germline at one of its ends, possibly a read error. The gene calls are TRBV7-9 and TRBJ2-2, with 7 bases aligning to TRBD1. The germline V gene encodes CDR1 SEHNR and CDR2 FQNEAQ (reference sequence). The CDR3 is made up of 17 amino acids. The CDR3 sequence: CASSLVGQGVNTGDLFF. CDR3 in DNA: TGTGCCAGCAGCTTAGTCGGCCAGGGGGTGAACACCGGGGATCTGTTTTTT.

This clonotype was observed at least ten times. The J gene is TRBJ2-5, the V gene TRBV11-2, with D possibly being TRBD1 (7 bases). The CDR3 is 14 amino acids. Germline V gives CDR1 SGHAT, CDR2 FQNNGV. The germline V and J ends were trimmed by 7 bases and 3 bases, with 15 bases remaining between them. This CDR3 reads CASNPGGSKETQYF. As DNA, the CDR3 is TGTGCCAGCAACCCAGGGGGGTCTAAAGAGACCCAGTACTTC.

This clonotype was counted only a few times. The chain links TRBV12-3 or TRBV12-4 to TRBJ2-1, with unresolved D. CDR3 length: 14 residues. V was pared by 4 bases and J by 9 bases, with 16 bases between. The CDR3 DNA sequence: TGTGCCAGCAGTTCAACAGACCGATTTAGTGAGCAGTTCTTC. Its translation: CASSSTDRFSEQFF.

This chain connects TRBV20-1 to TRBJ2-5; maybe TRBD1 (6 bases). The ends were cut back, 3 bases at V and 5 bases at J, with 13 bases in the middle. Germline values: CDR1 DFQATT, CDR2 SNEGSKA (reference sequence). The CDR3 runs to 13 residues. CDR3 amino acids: CSASNRVRETQYF. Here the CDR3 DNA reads TGCAGTGCTAGTAACAGGGTACGGGAGACCCAGTACTTC.

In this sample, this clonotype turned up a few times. The DNA for the CDR3 is TGCAGCGTCCGGGAGGGAACAGCCGGAAACACCATATATTTT. Translated: CSVREGTAGNTIYF. The V gene is TRBV29-1, the J gene TRBJ1-3; D unclear. The CDR3 covers 14 residues. V was shortened by 6 bases and J by 4 bases, with 16 bases between the two germline ends. The germline V gene has CDR1 SQVTM and CDR2 ANQGSEA.

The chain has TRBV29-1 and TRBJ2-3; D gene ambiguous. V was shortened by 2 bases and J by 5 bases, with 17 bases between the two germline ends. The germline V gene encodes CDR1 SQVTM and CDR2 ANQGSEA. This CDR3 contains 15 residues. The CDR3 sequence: CSVEPTTSSQDTQYF. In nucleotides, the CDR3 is TGCAGCGTTGAACCCACCACATCGTCCCAAGATACGCAGTATTTT.

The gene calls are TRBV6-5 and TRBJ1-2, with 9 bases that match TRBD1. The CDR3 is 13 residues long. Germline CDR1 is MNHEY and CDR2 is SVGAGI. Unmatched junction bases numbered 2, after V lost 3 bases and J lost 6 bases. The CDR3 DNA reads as TGTGCCAGCAGTTATCGGGACAGGGATGGCTACACCTTC. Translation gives CASSYRDRDGYTF.

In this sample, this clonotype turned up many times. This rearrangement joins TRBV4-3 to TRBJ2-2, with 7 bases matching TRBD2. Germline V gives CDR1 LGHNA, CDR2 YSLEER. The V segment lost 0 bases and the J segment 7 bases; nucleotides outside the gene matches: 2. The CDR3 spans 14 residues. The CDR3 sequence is CASSQDRGVGELFF. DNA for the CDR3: TGCGCCAGCAGCCAAGATCGGGGGGTCGGGGAGCTGTTTTTT.

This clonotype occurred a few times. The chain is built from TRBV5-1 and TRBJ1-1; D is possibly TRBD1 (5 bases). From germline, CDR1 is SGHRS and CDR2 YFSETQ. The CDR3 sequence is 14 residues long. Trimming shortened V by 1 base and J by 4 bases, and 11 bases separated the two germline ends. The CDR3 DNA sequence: TGCGCCAGCAGCTTGTCAGGGCGGGGCACTGAAGCTTTCTTT. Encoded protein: CASSLSGRGTEAFF.

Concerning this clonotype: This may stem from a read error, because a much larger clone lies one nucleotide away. The CDR3 region has the DNA TGTGCCAGCACAGGAACAGGGGGCTCTGGAAACACCATATATTTT. Encoded protein: CASTGTGGSGNTIYF. The J gene is TRBJ1-3, the V gene TRBV12-3 or TRBV12-4; 8 bases line up with TRBD1. V was clipped by 7 bases and J by 0 bases; unmatched bases: 5. The CDR3 sequence is 15 residues long.

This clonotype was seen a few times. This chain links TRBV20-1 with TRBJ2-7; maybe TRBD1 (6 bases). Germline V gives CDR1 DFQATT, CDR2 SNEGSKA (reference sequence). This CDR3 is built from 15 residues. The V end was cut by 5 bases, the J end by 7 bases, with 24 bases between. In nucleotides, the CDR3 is TGCAGTGCTCCCCTAGATTGGGGGCGCCCAGGGGAGCAGTACTTC. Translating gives CSAPLDWGRPGEQYF.

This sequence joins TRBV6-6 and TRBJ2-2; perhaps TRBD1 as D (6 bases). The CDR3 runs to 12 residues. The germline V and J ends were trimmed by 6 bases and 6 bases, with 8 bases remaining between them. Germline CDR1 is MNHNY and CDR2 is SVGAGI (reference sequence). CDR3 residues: CASRGGPGELFF. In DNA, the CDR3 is TGTGCCAGCAGAGGGGGTCCCGGGGAGCTGTTTTTT.

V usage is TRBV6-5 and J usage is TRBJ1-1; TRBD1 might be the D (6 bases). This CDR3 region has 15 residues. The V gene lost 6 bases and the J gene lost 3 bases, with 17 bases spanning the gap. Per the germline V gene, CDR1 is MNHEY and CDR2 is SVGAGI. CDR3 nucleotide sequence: TGTGCCAGCAGATACGACCACAGGGAGGACACTGAAGCTTTCTTT. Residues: CASRYDHREDTEAFF.

The CDR3 region is CASSESLRAAFF. In DNA form, the CDR3 reads TGTGCCAGCAGTGAGTCTCTCAGGGCGGCTTTCTTT. The J gene is TRBJ1-1, the V gene TRBV25-1; a possible D gene is TRBD1 (5 bases). With 3 bases removed from V and 11 bases from J, the gap between germline ends came to 13 bases. The CDR3 runs to 12 residues. Germline values: CDR1 MGHDK, CDR2 SYGVNS.

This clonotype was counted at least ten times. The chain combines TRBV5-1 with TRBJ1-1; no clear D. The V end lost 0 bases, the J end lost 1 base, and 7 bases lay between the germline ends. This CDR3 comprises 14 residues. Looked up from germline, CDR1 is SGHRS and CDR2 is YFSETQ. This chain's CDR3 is CASSLEPTNTEAFF. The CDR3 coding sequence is TGCGCCAGCAGCTTGGAGCCTACGAACACTGAAGCTTTCTTT.

CDR3 residues: CASSGLAGGPGELFF. The CDR3 coding sequence is TGTGCCAGCAGCGGCCTAGCGGGGGGGCCCGGGGAGCTGTTTTTT. V is TRBV11-2 and J is TRBJ2-2; 12 bases agree with TRBD2. The CDR3 totals 15 residues. The J segment lost 6 bases and the V segment lost 5 bases, leaving 4 bases of the junction unmatched. CDR1 is SGHAT and CDR2 is FQNNGV in the germline V gene.

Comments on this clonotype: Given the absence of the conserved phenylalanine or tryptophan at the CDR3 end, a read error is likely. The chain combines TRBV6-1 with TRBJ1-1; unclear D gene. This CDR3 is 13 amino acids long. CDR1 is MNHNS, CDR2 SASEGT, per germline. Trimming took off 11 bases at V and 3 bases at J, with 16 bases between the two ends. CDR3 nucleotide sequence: TGTGCCGCAAAGACGGGGTCGGACACTGAAGCTTTCTAT. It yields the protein CAAKTGSDTEAFY.

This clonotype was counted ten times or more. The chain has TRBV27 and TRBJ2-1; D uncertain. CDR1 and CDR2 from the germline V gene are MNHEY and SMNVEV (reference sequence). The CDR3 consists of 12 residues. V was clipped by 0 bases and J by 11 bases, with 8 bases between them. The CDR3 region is CASSLSGWKQFF. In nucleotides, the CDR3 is TGTGCCAGCAGTTTATCAGGGTGGAAGCAGTTCTTC.

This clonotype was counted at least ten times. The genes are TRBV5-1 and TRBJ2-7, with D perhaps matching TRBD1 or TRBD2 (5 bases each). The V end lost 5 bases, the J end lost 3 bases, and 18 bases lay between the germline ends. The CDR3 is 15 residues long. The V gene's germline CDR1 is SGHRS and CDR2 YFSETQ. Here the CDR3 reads CASRWDPSTFYEQYF. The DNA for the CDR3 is TGCGCCAGCAGATGGGACCCATCAACCTTCTACGAGCAGTACTTC. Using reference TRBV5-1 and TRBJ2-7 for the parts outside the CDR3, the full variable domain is KAGVTQTPRYLIKTRGQQVTLSCSPISGHRSVSWYQQTPGQGLQFLFEYFSETQRNKGNFPGRFSGRQFSNSRSEMNVSTLELGDSALYLCASRWDPSTFYEQYFGPGTRLTVT.

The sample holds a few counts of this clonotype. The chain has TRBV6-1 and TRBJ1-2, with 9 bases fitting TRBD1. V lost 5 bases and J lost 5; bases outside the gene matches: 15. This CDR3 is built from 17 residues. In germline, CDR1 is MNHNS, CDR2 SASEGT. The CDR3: CASSKQGASADSYGYTF. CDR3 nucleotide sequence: TGTGCCAGCAGTAAACAGGGGGCGTCCGCGGATTCATATGGCTACACCTTC.

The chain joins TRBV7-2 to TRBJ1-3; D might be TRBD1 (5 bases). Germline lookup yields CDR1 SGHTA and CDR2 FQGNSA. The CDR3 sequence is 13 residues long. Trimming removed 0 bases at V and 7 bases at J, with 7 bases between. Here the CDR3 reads CASSLARGNTIYF. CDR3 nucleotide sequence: TGTGCCAGCAGCTTAGCGCGGGGGAACACCATATATTTT.

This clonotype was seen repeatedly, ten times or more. The CDR3 region is CASSKAGGVDEQFF. The CDR3, as DNA: TGTGCCAGCAGTAAGGCAGGGGGAGTCGATGAGCAGTTCTTC. V gene TRBV6-1 combines with J gene TRBJ2-1, with 7 nucleotides matching TRBD1. The V segment lost 5 bases and the J segment 8 bases; nucleotides outside the gene matches: 9. The CDR3 totals 14 residues. Germline V gene lookup returns CDR1 MNHNS and CDR2 SASEGT.

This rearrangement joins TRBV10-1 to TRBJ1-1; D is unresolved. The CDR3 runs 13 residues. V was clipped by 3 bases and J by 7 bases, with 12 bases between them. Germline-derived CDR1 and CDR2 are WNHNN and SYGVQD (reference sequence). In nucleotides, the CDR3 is TGCGCCAGCAGTGAAAGTCCGGCTCGTGAAGCTTTCTTT. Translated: CASSESPAREAFF.

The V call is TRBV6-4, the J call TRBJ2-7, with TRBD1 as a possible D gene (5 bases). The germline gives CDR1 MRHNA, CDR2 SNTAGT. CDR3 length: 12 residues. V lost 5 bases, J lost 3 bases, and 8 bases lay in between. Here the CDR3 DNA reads TGTGCCAGCAGTAAGACAGACTACGAGCAGTACTTC. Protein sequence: CASSKTDYEQYF.